The 3 T cell receptor beta chains below were found in one sample sequenced in a study of T cell responses to AZD1222 COVID-19 vaccine. The method was immunoSEQ multiplex PCR; TCRdb's version includes in-frame clones alone and lacks a portion of them. The table includes 100,000 to 150,000 clones, roughly nine tenths detected once. Source: peripheral blood, taken on day 0 of AZD1222 vaccination. The source is an adult in good health.

This chain joins TRBV19 and TRBJ2-5, with 7 bases fitting TRBD2. Germline lookup yields CDR1 LNHDA and CDR2 SQIVND (reference sequence). Losses at the gene ends were 11 bases for V and 2 bases for J; bases not matched to a gene: 14. The CDR3 runs 15 residues. The CDR3 here is CAAGRSGSGQETQYF. The CDR3 DNA reads as TGTGCCGCCGGGAGGAGCGGGTCGGGGCAAGAGACCCAGTACTTC.

V usage is TRBV7-2 and J usage is TRBJ2-2, with D perhaps TRBD2 (5 bases). Germline V gene sequence: CDR1 SGHTA, CDR2 FQGNSA. The V end lost 4 bases, the J end lost 7 bases, and 16 bases lay between the germline ends. This CDR3 has 15 amino acids. The CDR3 region has the DNA TGTGCCAGCAGCTCAGGCGAGGGAAAAATCGGGGAGCTGTTTTTT. It yields the protein CASSSGEGKIGELFF.

The chain combines TRBV19 with TRBJ1-2; D might be TRBD1 (5 bases). Germline CDR1 and CDR2: LNHDA and SQIVND (reference sequence). The CDR3 is 16 residues long. V shed 5 bases and J shed 6 bases, with 22 bases lying between them. The CDR3 loop is CASSGASGWFEDGYTF. DNA of the CDR3: TGTGCCAGTAGTGGGGCCTCAGGGTGGTTTGAGGATGGCTACACCTTC.